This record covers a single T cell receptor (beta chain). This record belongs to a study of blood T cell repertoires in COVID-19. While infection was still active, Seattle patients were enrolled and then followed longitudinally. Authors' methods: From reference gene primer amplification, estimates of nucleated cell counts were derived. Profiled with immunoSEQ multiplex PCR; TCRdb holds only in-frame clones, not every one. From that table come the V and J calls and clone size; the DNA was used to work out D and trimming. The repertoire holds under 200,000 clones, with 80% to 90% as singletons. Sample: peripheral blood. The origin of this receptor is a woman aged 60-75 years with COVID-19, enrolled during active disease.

CDR3 sequence (DNA): TGTGCCAGTAGTATAATACTAGCGGGAGACTACGAGCAGTACTTC. As protein: CASSIILAGDYEQYF. V is TRBV19 and J is TRBJ2-7; 11 nucleotides match TRBD2. CDR1 is LNHDA and CDR2 is SQIVND in the germline V gene (reference sequence). The CDR3 contains 15 residues. The V and J ends lost 2 bases and 3 bases, in that order; junction bases with no gene match: 3.